This TCR beta chain was profiled in a study of OX40 agonist ivuxolimab in advanced cancers. Study-wide background: Patient treatment consisted of intravenous ivuxolimab administration every 2 weeks at 0.01 to 10 mg/kg. Whole-study findings and limits: At 0.1 to 3.0 mg/kg, CD4+ and CD8+ blood T cells expanded clonally by week 6.

In the case of this clone: Its antigen remains unknown.

The CDR3 is 15 amino acids. Germline CDR1 and CDR2: SGHNT and YYREEE (reference sequence). The junction had 6 bases not matched to a gene; V was cut back by 0 bases and J by 7 bases. Baseline, cycle 4 day 1, and cycle 7 day 1 were the blood sampling points. Assay: immunoSEQ multiplex PCR; the TCRdb copy retains only in-frame clones and omits some. Of 60,000 or so clones in the sample, about 83% were seen once. The receptor comes from an adult with an advanced solid tumor such as melanoma, head and neck, liver or kidney cancer. The specimen was CD4+ or CD8+ T cells sorted from blood, collected in a trial of the OX40 agonist ivuxolimab. V is TRBV5-4 and J is TRBJ2-1, with 8 bases identical to TRBD2. CDR3 residues: CASSLDGRAGNEQFF. In DNA form, the CDR3 reads TGTGCCAGCAGCTTGGACGGGAGGGCCGGGAATGAGCAGTTCTTC.